This TCR beta chain was documented in a study of breast tumors, draining lymph nodes, adjacent tissues. TCRdb ran MiXCR on the multiplex PCR reads and lists one entry per CDR3 protein. The sample consists of more than 200,000 distinct CDR3 sequences, approximately 30% of them appearing once. Whole-study findings and limits: Tumor TCR diversity was below lymph nodes but above nontumor tissue.

This clonotype was counted at least ten times. The antigen is undetermined. Samples came from axillary lymph nodes draining the breast cancer. The CDR3 totals 15 residues. In germline, CDR1 is SGHAT, CDR2 FQNNGV. The ends lost 5 bases at V and 1 base at J; junction bases unmatched: 3. The J gene is TRBJ2-7, the V gene TRBV11-2, with 12 bases matching TRBD2. Sequenced input: axillary lymph node tissue. The TCR sequence derives from a female donor with breast cancer. Some clones in this sample may be carry-over from other donors' samples. The DNA of the CDR3 is TGTGCCAGCAGCCCGACTAGCGGGGGATCCTACGAGCAGTACTTC. Its protein product is CASSPTSGGSYEQYF.